This TCR beta chain stems from a study of early T cells in non-severe SARS-CoV-2 infection. On the study more broadly: Unpaired chains resulted from sequencing bulk RNA of unsorted whole blood.

This clonotype was counted only a few times. Individual cDNA molecules each received unique molecular identifiers attached to them. TCRdb reprocessed the 5' RACE reads with MiXCR, giving one entry per CDR3 protein. This table holds about 68,000 distinct CDR3 sequences, roughly 10% found once. V shed 5 bases, J shed 6 bases, and the junction held 11 bases outside the gene matches. The CDR3 extends over 16 amino acids. Germline V gene sequence: CDR1 SGHTA, CDR2 FQGNSA. The V call is TRBV7-2, the J call TRBJ2-1; 9 positions agree with TRBD2. The clonotype comes from an adult who was a healthcare worker with PCR-confirmed SARS-CoV-2 infection or an uninfected control (not recorded which). Sequenced: whole blood. CDR3 bases: TGTGCCAGCAGCCCCCCCAGCGGGAGGTTTCTCAATGAGCAGTTCTTC. Its translation: CASSPPSGRFLNEQFF. Looking up the rest from reference TRBV7-2 and TRBJ2-1 gives the full variable domain: GAGVSQSPSNKVTEKGKDVELRCDPISGHTALYWYRQSLGQGLEFLIYFQGNSAPDKSGLPSDRFSAERTGGSVSTLTIQRTQQEDSAVYLCASSPPSGRFLNEQFFGPGTRLTVL.